One sample yielded the 28 T cell receptor beta chains listed below, sequenced in a study of low-dose radiotherapy and immunotherapy resistance in tumors. First-strand cDNA relied on TRAV- and TRBV-specific primers spanning alpha and beta chains. It was with a constant-region primer and a V-primer adapter that TCRs were amplified over approximately 18 PCR cycles. TCRdb re-analysed the reads in MiXCR, keeping a single row per CDR3 protein. The repertoire includes under 70,000 distinct CDR3 sequences, around 23% of them detected once, and approximately 6.7% sits in the top ten. Specified time point: after trial treatment. The treatment here: LDRT plus nivolumab, ipilimumab, low-dose cyclophosphamide and aspirin (RACIN trial). This specimen consisted of PBMCs, obtained after low-dose radiotherapy plus immunotherapy. The source is a male donor with prostate cancer.

This clonotype was recorded at least ten times. The gene calls are TRBV15 and TRBJ2-3; weak D call: TRBD2 (6 bases). The germline gives CDR1 LNHNV, CDR2 YYDKDF (reference sequence). The CDR3 consists of 16 residues. The V end was cut by 1 base, the J end by 2 bases, with 13 bases between. CDR3 protein: CATSRVGSPSTDTQYF. The CDR3 DNA is TGTGCCACCAGCAGAGTCGGGAGTCCCTCCACAGATACGCAGTATTTT. Drawing the rest from reference TRBV15 and TRBJ2-3, the complete variable domain is DAMVIQNPRYQVTQFGKPVTLSCSQTLNHNVMYWYQQKSSQAPKLLFHYYDKDFNNEADTPDNFQSRRPNTSFCFLDIRSPGLGDTAMYLCATSRVGSPSTDTQYFGPGTRLTVL.

This clonotype appeared many times. The chain carries TRBV7-8 and TRBJ2-2; 7 bases align to TRBD1. This CDR3 comprises 15 residues. The germline CDR1 and CDR2 sequences are SGHVS and FQNEAQ. V lost 3 bases and J lost 3; bases outside the gene matches: 4. CDR3 loop: CASSLGQGDTGELFF. The CDR3 DNA reads as TGTGCCAGCAGCTTGGGGCAGGGGGACACCGGGGAGCTGTTTTTT.

This clonotype was observed many times. The CDR3 sequence is CSARGQGSRNEQFF. The CDR3 coding sequence is TGCAGTGCTAGAGGGCAGGGTTCGCGCAATGAGCAGTTCTTC. J is TRBJ2-1 and V is TRBV20-1; D is perhaps TRBD1 (5 bases). Trimming pared 1 base from V and 6 bases from J, leaving 13 bases between. Germline lookup yields CDR1 DFQATT and CDR2 SNEGSKA (reference sequence). The CDR3 runs 14 residues.

This clonotype has ten or more counts. This chain links TRBV6-6 with TRBJ1-6, with D maybe TRBD1 (6 bases). Germline values: CDR1 MNHNY, CDR2 SVGAGI (reference sequence). The ends were cut back, 0 bases at V and 11 bases at J, with 23 bases in the middle. There are 18 residues in the CDR3. The CDR3 nucleotides read TGTGCCAGCAGTTACTCGCCCCCCGGGGGGGCCAGTTGGCCACCCCTCCACTTT. Protein: CASSYSPPGGASWPPLHF.

This clonotype was counted ten times or more. V and J are TRBV12-3 or TRBV12-4 and TRBJ2-4; D call uncertain. Trimming cost V 3 bases and J 0 bases, with 18 bases left between them. The CDR3 length is 18 residues. CDR3 in amino acids: CASSFELQQKLAKNIQYF. In DNA form, the CDR3 reads TGTGCCAGCAGTTTCGAACTCCAACAGAAATTAGCCAAAAACATTCAGTACTTC.

This clonotype was found many times. The genes are TRBV6-2 or TRBV6-3 and TRBJ2-3; D not resolved. In germline, CDR1 is MNHEY, CDR2 SVGEGT. V shed 8 bases and J shed 5 bases, with 11 bases lying between them. The CDR3 consists of 12 residues. CDR3 region: CASRLRRDTQYF. Here the CDR3 DNA reads TGTGCCAGCCGTTTGAGACGAGATACGCAGTATTTT.

The V gene is TRBV5-6, the J gene TRBJ2-7, with D possibly called TRBD1 or TRBD2 (6 bases each). Germline CDR1 and CDR2: SGHDT and YYEEEE. The CDR3 is 16 residues long. V was trimmed by 0 bases and J by 3 bases, leaving 16 bases between them. CDR3 in amino acids: CASSLEGGERGYEQYF. CDR3 in DNA: TGTGCCAGCAGCTTGGAGGGGGGAGAACGGGGCTACGAGCAGTACTTC. Supplemented by reference TRBV5-6 and TRBJ2-7, the full variable domain reads DAGVTQSPTHLIKTRGQQVTLRCSPKSGHDTVSWYQQALGQGPQFIFQYYEEEERQRGNFPDRFSGHQFPNYSSELNVNALLLGDSALYLCASSLEGGERGYEQYFGPGTRLTVT.

There are many counts of this clonotype. V usage is TRBV6-2 or TRBV6-3 and J usage is TRBJ1-2; D remains ambiguous. This CDR3 has 13 residues. CDR1 is MNHEY and CDR2 is SVGEGT in the germline V gene. Trimming pared 6 bases from V and 2 bases from J, leaving 10 bases between. The CDR3 loop is CASRPLDNYGYTF. The DNA for the CDR3 is TGTGCCAGCAGACCATTAGACAACTATGGCTACACCTTC.

This clonotype was counted at least ten times. The gene calls are TRBV5-1 and TRBJ2-7; D ambiguous. The germline V and J ends were trimmed by 0 bases and 4 bases, with 8 bases remaining between them. Germline V gene sequence: CDR1 SGHRS, CDR2 YFSETQ. This CDR3 is built from 13 residues. The CDR3 loop is CASSLDPGYEQYF. The CDR3 DNA is TGCGCCAGCAGCTTGGATCCAGGTTACGAGCAGTACTTC.

The chain links TRBV7-8 to TRBJ2-2, with TRBD2 matching 10 bases. CDR1 is SGHVS, CDR2 FQNEAQ, per germline. V trimming: 1 base; J trimming: 5 bases; junction bases outside the gene matches: 7. This CDR3 region has 17 residues. The CDR3 loop reads CASSLVGAGGPTGELFF. In DNA form, the CDR3 reads TGTGCCAGCAGCTTAGTTGGAGCGGGAGGGCCGACCGGGGAGCTGTTTTTT.

This clonotype was recorded a few times. The chain links TRBV6-1 to TRBJ1-1; D not certain. CDR3 length equals 13 residues. V lost 6 bases and J lost 1, with 9 bases in between. Germline V gene lookup returns CDR1 MNHNS and CDR2 SASEGT. CDR3 nucleotide sequence: TGTGCCAGCAGGGGAGCAACGAACACTGAAGCTTTCTTT. It translates to CASRGATNTEAFF.

This clonotype was seen many times. The CDR3: CSAREGGGGWEDGYTF. The CDR3 DNA reads TGCAGTGCTAGAGAGGGCGGAGGGGGGTGGGAGGATGGCTACACCTTC. The chain employs TRBV20-1 and TRBJ1-2; D possibly corresponds to TRBD1 (6 bases). The V and J ends lost 0 bases and 6 bases respectively, with 20 bases between them. Germline V gives CDR1 DFQATT, CDR2 SNEGSKA (reference sequence). This CDR3 region has 16 residues.

This clonotype was counted at least ten times. The rearrangement joins TRBV3-1 to TRBJ1-3; D not certain. The CDR3 runs to 15 residues. V lost 2 bases to trimming and J lost 3 bases, with 11 bases between them. Per the germline V gene, CDR1 is LGHDT and CDR2 is YNNKEL (reference sequence). CDR3 sequence reads: CASSQYSGSGNTIYF. The CDR3 nucleotides are TGTGCCAGCAGCCAATATTCGGGGAGTGGAAACACCATATATTTT.

This sequence joins TRBV2 and TRBJ2-5, with no clear D. Trimming stripped 6 bases from V and 4 bases from J, with 9 bases between. This CDR3 spans 12 amino acids. Germline V lookup: CDR1 SNHLY, CDR2 FYNNEI. CDR3 sequence reads: CASRLIGETQYF. DNA for the CDR3: TGTGCCAGCAGGCTGATTGGAGAGACCCAGTACTTC.

In the case of this clonotype: This is likely an artifact of a read error, given a far larger clone one base away. The chain couples TRBV6-8 to TRBJ1-5; TRBD1 agrees at 9 bases. V dropped 7 bases and J dropped 5; count of bases not matched to a gene: 9. Germline V gives CDR1 MNHGY, CDR2 SAAAGT. This CDR3 has 15 residues. The CDR3 nucleotides read TGTGCCAGCATCCCGACGGGACAGGGCGATCAGCCCCAGCATTTT. It yields the protein CASIPTGQGDQPQHF.

This clonotype was observed many times. The chain uses TRBV18 and TRBJ1-2; D is undetermined. Germline CDR1 and CDR2: KGHSH and LQKENI. Trimming removed 6 bases at V and 7 bases at J, with 24 bases between. This CDR3 region has 16 residues. This CDR3 reads CASSPGSTTLQPGYTF. The CDR3, as DNA: TGTGCCAGCTCCCCGGGATCCACTACATTACAACCTGGCTACACCTTC. The full variable domain, in which reference TRBV18 and TRBJ1-2 provide the parts outside the CDR3, is NAGVMQNPRHLVRRRGQEARLRCSPMKGHSHVYWYRQLPEEGLKFMVYLQKENIIDESGMPKERFSAEFPKEGPSILRIQQVVRGDSAAYFCASSPGSTTLQPGYTFGSGTRLTVV.

This clonotype was counted ten times or more. V is TRBV5-1 and J is TRBJ2-3, with 11 bases fitting TRBD2. J lost 3 bases, V lost 2 bases, and 11 bases had no gene match. CDR3 size: 18 residues. Germline V gene data show CDR1 as SGHRS and CDR2 as YFSETQ. In DNA, the CDR3 is TGCGCCAGCAGCTTTATAGCGGGGGGGCCTTCTTCAACAGATACGCAGTATTTT. This codes for CASSFIAGGPSSTDTQYF.

This clonotype showed up just a few times. The chain is built from TRBV7-6 and TRBJ2-5; 10 positions match TRBD1. The V and J ends lost 5 bases and 4 bases, in that order; junction bases with no gene match: 10. Looked up from germline, CDR1 is SGHVS and CDR2 is FNYEAQ. The CDR3 length is 16 residues. CDR3 sequence reads: CASSPRQGAGPETQYF. CDR3 sequence (DNA): TGTGCCAGCAGCCCCCGACAGGGGGCTGGTCCAGAGACCCAGTACTTC.

With regard to this clonotype: A far more abundant clone sits one base away, making this likely a read error. J is TRBJ2-1 and V is TRBV6-1; the match to TRBD2 covers 11 bases. V gave up 6 bases and J gave up 13 bases; unmatched junction bases: 5. From germline, CDR1 is MNHNS and CDR2 SASEGT. The CDR3 contains 12 residues. The chain's CDR3 is CASRGLAETQFF. Here the CDR3 DNA reads TGTGCCAGCAGGGGACTAGCGGAGACCCAGTTCTTC.

This clonotype came up many times. V usage is TRBV7-9 and J usage is TRBJ1-1; D remains unclear. Germline loops: CDR1 SEHNR, CDR2 FQNEAQ (reference sequence). Trimming pared 2 bases from V and 9 bases from J, leaving 22 bases between. This CDR3 comprises 16 residues. The CDR3 spells CASSLTARWDGMKAFF. The CDR3 DNA reads as TGTGCCAGCAGCTTAACCGCAAGGTGGGATGGCATGAAAGCTTTCTTT.

This clonotype was counted many times. This chain joins TRBV27 and TRBJ2-3; 9 bases match TRBD2. CDR1 is MNHEY, CDR2 SMNVEV, per germline (reference sequence). V dropped 0 bases and J dropped 7; count of bases not matched to a gene: 5. CDR3 length: 15 amino acids. The CDR3 is CASSLSGLAGYTQYF. CDR3 nucleotides: TGTGCCAGCAGTTTATCAGGTCTAGCGGGGTATACGCAGTATTTT.

This clonotype was detected many times. The chain recombines TRBV7-2 with TRBJ1-6; D is uncertain. CDR3 size: 13 residues. Germline loops: CDR1 SGHTA, CDR2 FQGNSA. V lost 3 bases and J 8 bases, leaving 8 bases between the germline ends. CDR3 nucleotides: TGTGCCAGCAGCTTGTATGGGGATTCACCCCTCCACTTT. Residues: CASSLYGDSPLHF.

This clonotype was recorded many times. The chain uses TRBV29-1 and TRBJ1-3, with TRBD1 as a possible D gene (6 bases). Trimming took 6 bases from V and 2 from J, leaving 20 bases between them. The V gene's germline CDR1 is SQVTM and CDR2 ANQGSEA. This CDR3 is 16 amino acids long. The CDR3 nucleotides are TGCAGCGTGTCGGAACAGGGTTATTTAACTGGAAACACCATATATTTT. This gives the protein CSVSEQGYLTGNTIYF.

This clonotype showed up many times. V is TRBV5-1 and J is TRBJ2-1, with TRBD2 identical over 7 bases. V was pared by 0 bases and J by 12 bases, with 9 bases of the junction left unmatched. Per germline, CDR1 SGHRS and CDR2 YFSETQ. CDR3 length equals 14 residues. The CDR3 loop reads CASSLGLASDGQFF. CDR3 DNA: TGCGCCAGCAGCTTGGGACTAGCATCTGATGGGCAGTTCTTC.

This clonotype was seen repeatedly, ten times or more. This sequence joins TRBV5-1 and TRBJ2-7, with D perhaps being TRBD1 or TRBD2 (7 bases each). Trimming shortened V by 0 bases and J by 6 bases, and 19 bases separated the two germline ends. CDR1 SGHRS and CDR2 YFSETQ come from the germline V gene. This CDR3 region has 16 residues. CDR3 amino acids: CASSLGVSAGGGEQYF. The CDR3 nucleotides are TGCGCCAGCAGCTTGGGGGTTTCGGCAGGGGGGGGCGAGCAGTACTTC.

There are a few counts of this clonotype. A read error is likely here: a far larger clone is one base away. This rearrangement joins TRBV12-3 or TRBV12-4 to TRBJ2-4; D may be TRBD2 (5 bases). CDR3 length: 13 residues. V lost 6 bases and J 13 bases, leaving 19 bases between the germline ends. CDR3 nucleotide sequence: TGTGCCAGCAGGAATCTGGGGAGCAATGAGCAGTACTTC. Residues: CASRNLGSNEQYF.

This clonotype showed up many times. The CDR3 reads CSAFRGVSGNTIYF. CDR3 in DNA: TGCAGTGCATTTCGGGGGGTTTCTGGAAACACCATATATTTT. The chain is built from TRBV20-1 and TRBJ1-3; the D gene is possibly TRBD1 (5 bases). V lost 6 bases and J 1 base, leaving 13 bases between the germline ends. The CDR3 length is 14 residues. Germline V gives CDR1 DFQATT, CDR2 SNEGSKA (reference sequence).

Comment on this clonotype: The CDR3 end shows no conserved phenylalanine or tryptophan, and so a read error is likely. The V gene is TRBV5-1, the J gene TRBJ2-2, with 8 nucleotides matching TRBD1. The CDR3 spans 15 residues. Germline V gives CDR1 SGHRS, CDR2 YFSETQ. CDR3 bases: TGCCCCAGCAGCGCAATGACAGGGGCTGGCGGGGAGCTGTTTCTT. This translates into CPSSAMTGAGGELFL.